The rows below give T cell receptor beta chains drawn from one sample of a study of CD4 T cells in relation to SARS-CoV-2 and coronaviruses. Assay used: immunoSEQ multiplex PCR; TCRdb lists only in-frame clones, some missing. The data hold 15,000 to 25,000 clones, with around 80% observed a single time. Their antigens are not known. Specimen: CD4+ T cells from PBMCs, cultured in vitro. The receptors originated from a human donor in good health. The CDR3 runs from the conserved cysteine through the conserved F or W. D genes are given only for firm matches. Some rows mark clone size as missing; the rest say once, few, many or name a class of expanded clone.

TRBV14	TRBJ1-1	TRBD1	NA	CASSPWARGRGTEAFF	TGTGCCAGCAGTCCCTGGGCCAGGGGGCGGGGCACTGAAGCTTTCTTT
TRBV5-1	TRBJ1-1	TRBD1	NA	CASRPAKGQGADTEAFF	TGCGCCAGCCGACCGGCTAAGGGACAGGGGGCGGACACTGAAGCTTTCTTT
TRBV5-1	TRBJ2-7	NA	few	CASSLDTASYEQYF	TGCGCCAGCAGCTTGGACACGGCCTCCTACGAGCAGTACTTC
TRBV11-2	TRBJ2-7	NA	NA	CASSLDLRVPLKYEQYF	TGTGCCAGCAGCTTAGATCTGAGAGTCCCCCTAAAGTACGAGCAGTACTTC
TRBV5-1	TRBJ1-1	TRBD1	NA	CASQGDRGFNTEAFF	TGCGCCAGCCAAGGGGACAGGGGATTTAACACTGAAGCTTTCTTT
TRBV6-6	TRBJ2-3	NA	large	CASSYGQNTDTQYF	TGTGCCAGCAGTTACGGCCAGAACACAGATACGCAGTATTTT
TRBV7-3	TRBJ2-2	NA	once	CASSLGALSGTGELFF	TGTGCCAGCAGCTTAGGTGCACTGAGTGGAACCGGGGAGCTGTTTTTT
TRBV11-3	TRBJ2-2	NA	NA	CASSRGGQNTGELFF	TGTGCCAGCAGCAGGGGAGGTCAGAACACCGGGGAGCTGTTTTTT
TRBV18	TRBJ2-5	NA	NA	CASSPPGGTYQETQYF	TGTGCCAGCTCACCACCGGGCGGTACTTACCAAGAGACCCAGTACTTC
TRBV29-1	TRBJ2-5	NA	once	CSVEPRQVGETQYF	TGCAGCGTTGAGCCCCGACAGGTGGGAGAGACCCAGTACTTC
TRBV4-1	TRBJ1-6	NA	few	CASSQPRHQGSPLHF	TGCGCCAGCAGCCAACCCCGGCACCAAGGATCACCCCTCCACTTT
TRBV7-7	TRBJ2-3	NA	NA	CASSLDNTDTQYF	TGTGCCAGCAGCTTAGACAACACAGATACGCAGTATTTT
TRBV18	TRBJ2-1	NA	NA	CASSPPIVNEQFF	TGTGCCAGCTCACCGCCTATCGTTAATGAGCAGTTCTTC
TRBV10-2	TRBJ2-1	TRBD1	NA	CASGSRDRGYNEQFF	TGCGCCAGCGGGTCCCGGGACAGGGGCTACAATGAGCAGTTCTTC
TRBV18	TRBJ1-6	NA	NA	CASSLAWGGSPLHF	TGTGCCAGCTCCCTAGCATGGGGTGGGTCACCCCTCCACTTT
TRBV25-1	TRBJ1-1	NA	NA	CASSEWAGARTEAFF	TGTGCCAGCAGTGAATGGGCGGGGGCGCGGACTGAAGCTTTCTTT
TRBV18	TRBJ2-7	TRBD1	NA	CASSTGTGDYEQYF	TGTGCCAGCTCAACCGGGACAGGTGACTACGAGCAGTACTTC
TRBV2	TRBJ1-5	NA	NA	CASRGDSSNQPQHF	TGTGCCAGCAGGGGGGACTCTAGCAATCAGCCCCAGCATTTT
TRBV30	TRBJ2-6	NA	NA	CAWSYWGGANVLTF	TGTGCCTGGAGCTATTGGGGCGGGGCCAACGTCCTGACTTTC
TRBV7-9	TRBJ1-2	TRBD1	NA	CASSLVGQWIYTF	TGTGCCAGCAGCTTGGTGGGACAGTGGATCTACACCTTC
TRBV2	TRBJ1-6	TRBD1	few	CASSDFGTEDSPLHF	TGTGCCAGCAGTGATTTCGGGACAGAGGATTCACCCCTCCACTTT
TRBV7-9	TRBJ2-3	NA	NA	CASSPRLHTDTQYF	TGTGCCAGCAGCCCCCGACTACACACAGATACGCAGTATTTT
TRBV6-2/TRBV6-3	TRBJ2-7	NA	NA	CASTYSGEQYF	TGTGCCAGCACCTACTCGGGCGAGCAGTACTTC
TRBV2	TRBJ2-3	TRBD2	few	CASSWRGEDTQYF	TGTGCCAGCAGTTGGCGGGGGGAAGATACGCAGTATTTT
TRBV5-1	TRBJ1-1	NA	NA	CASSLERGLTEAFF	TGCGCCAGCAGCTTGGAGCGGGGCTTGACTGAAGCTTTCTTT
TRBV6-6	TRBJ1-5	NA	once	CASTPSRPLGNQPQHF	TGTGCCAGCACACCATCCAGGCCTTTGGGCAATCAGCCCCAGCATTTT
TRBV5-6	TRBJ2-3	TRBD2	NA	CASSLRPGLAGADTQYF	TGTGCCAGCAGCCTGAGACCGGGACTAGCGGGAGCAGATACGCAGTATTTT
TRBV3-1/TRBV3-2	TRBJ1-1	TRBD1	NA	CASSPPAGGYTEAFF	TGTGCCAGCAGTCCCCCCGCAGGGGGCTACACTGAAGCTTTCTTT
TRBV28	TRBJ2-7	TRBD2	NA	CASTLAGTHGEQYF	TGTGCCAGCACCCTAGCGGGCACTCACGGAGAGCAGTACTTC
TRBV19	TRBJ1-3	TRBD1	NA	CASTRTGAGNTIYF	TGTGCCAGTACTCGGACAGGGGCTGGAAACACCATATATTTT
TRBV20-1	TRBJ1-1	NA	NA	CSVGAGTEAFF	TGCAGTGTAGGGGCCGGCACTGAAGCTTTCTTT
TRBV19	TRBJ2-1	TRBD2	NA	CASSIYSGLAGNEQFF	TGTGCCAGTAGTATCTACTCGGGACTAGCTGGCAATGAGCAGTTCTTC
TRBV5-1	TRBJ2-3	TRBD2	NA	CASSLTAGGPTDTQYF	TGCGCCAGCAGCTTAACAGCGGGGGGGCCGACAGATACGCAGTATTTT
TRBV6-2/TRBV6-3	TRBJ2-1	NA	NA	CASSYSKRGSYNEQFF	TGTGCCAGCAGTTACTCGAAGAGGGGTTCCTACAATGAGCAGTTCTTC
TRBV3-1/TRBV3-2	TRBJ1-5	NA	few	CASSQARQPQHF	TGTGCCAGCAGCCAAGCTCGCCAGCCCCAGCATTTT
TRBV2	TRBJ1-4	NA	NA	CASKGQGETNEKLFF	TGTGCCAGTAAGGGGCAGGGAGAAACTAATGAAAAACTGTTTTTT
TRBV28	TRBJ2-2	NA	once	CASRRRTGGTGELFF	TGTGCCAGCAGGCGAAGGACGGGCGGCACCGGGGAGCTGTTTTTT
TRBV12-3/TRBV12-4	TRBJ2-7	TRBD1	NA	CASSSDRGGEQYF	TGTGCCAGCAGTTCAGACAGGGGCGGAGAGCAGTACTTC
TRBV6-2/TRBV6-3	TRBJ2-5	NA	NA	CASSYSAVPRETQYF	TGTGCCAGCAGTTACTCCGCCGTCCCGAGAGAGACCCAGTACTTC
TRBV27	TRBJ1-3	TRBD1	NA	CASSRRGLAGNTIYF	TGTGCCAGCAGTCGTAGGGGGCTGGCTGGAAACACCATATATTTT
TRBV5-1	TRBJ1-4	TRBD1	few	CASSFRDRGQTTNEKLFF	TGCGCCAGCAGCTTCCGGGACAGGGGACAAACAACTAATGAAAAACTGTTTTTT
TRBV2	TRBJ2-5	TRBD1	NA	CASSLDRVGETQYF	TGTGCCAGCAGCCTGGACAGGGTGGGAGAGACCCAGTACTTC
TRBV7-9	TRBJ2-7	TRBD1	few	CASSQDREGEQYF	TGTGCCAGCAGCCAGGACAGGGAAGGCGAGCAGTACTTC
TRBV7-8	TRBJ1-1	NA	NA	CASSLAVGKEAFF	TGTGCCAGCAGCTTAGCCGTAGGGAAGGAAGCTTTCTTT
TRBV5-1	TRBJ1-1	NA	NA	CASSWGGGDTEAFF	TGCGCCAGCAGCTGGGGGGGCGGTGACACTGAAGCTTTCTTT
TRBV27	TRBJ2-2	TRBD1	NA	CASSLSTGWNTGELFF	TGTGCCAGCAGTCTATCGACAGGGTGGAACACCGGGGAGCTGTTTTTT
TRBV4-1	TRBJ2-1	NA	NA	CASRGNDPYNEQFF	TGCGCCAGCAGGGGTAACGACCCTTACAATGAGCAGTTCTTC
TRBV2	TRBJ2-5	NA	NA	CASRHPLGEKQETQYF	TGTGCCAGCAGACACCCCCTGGGGGAGAAACAAGAGACCCAGTACTTC
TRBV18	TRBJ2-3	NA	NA	CASSPENTQYF	TGTGCCAGCTCACCGGAGAATACGCAGTATTTT
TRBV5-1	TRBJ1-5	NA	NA	CASSKQPSDQPQHF	TGCGCCAGCAGTAAACAGCCTTCCGATCAGCCCCAGCATTTT
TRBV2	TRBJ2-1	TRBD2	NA	CASTSGGPFNEQFF	TGTGCCAGCACCAGCGGGGGGCCCTTCAATGAGCAGTTCTTC
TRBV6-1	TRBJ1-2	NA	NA	CASSASWGAPGPLGYTF	TGTGCCAGCAGTGCTAGTTGGGGGGCTCCGGGCCCCCTAGGCTACACCTTC